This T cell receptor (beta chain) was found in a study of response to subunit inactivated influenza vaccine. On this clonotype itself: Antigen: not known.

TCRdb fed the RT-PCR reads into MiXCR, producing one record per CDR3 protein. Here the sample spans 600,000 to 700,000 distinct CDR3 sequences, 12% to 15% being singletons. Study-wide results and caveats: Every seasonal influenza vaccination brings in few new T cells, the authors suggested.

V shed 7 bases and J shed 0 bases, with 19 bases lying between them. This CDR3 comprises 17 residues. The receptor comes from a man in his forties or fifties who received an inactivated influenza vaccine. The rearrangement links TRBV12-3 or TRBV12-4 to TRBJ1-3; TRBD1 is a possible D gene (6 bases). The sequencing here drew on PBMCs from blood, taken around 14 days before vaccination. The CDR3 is CASTGVGGLLSGNTIYF. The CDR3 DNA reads TGTGCCAGCACCGGCGTAGGGGGGCTGCTCTCTGGAAACACCATATATTTT.